This T cell receptor (beta chain) was sequenced during a study of PD-L1 blockade in urothelial cancer. Study in general: Between 0 and 3 prior chemotherapy regimens had been given to patients.

V lost 3 bases and J 5 bases, leaving 20 bases between the germline ends. The length of the CDR3 is 16 residues. Germline CDR1 is SGHRS and CDR2 is YFSETQ. Study conclusions and caveats: Survival was better when pretreatment blood TCR clonality fell below the median.

With regard to this clone: Its antigen is not identified.

Clones were sequenced by immunoSEQ multiplex PCR, and TCRdb holds only the in-frame ones, with some missing. The repertoire holds 65,000 to 80,000 clones, with about 85% as singletons. This receptor was identified in a man aged 70 or older with urothelial cancer. The V and J genes are TRBV5-1 and TRBJ2-5, with D hard to call. The sequences come from PBMCs, collected around atezolizumab (anti-PD-L1) treatment. In nucleotides, the CDR3 is TGCGCCAGCAGCTCTGGATCCGGGTCCCCTGAGGAGACCCAGTACTTC. Residues: CASSSGSGSPEETQYF.